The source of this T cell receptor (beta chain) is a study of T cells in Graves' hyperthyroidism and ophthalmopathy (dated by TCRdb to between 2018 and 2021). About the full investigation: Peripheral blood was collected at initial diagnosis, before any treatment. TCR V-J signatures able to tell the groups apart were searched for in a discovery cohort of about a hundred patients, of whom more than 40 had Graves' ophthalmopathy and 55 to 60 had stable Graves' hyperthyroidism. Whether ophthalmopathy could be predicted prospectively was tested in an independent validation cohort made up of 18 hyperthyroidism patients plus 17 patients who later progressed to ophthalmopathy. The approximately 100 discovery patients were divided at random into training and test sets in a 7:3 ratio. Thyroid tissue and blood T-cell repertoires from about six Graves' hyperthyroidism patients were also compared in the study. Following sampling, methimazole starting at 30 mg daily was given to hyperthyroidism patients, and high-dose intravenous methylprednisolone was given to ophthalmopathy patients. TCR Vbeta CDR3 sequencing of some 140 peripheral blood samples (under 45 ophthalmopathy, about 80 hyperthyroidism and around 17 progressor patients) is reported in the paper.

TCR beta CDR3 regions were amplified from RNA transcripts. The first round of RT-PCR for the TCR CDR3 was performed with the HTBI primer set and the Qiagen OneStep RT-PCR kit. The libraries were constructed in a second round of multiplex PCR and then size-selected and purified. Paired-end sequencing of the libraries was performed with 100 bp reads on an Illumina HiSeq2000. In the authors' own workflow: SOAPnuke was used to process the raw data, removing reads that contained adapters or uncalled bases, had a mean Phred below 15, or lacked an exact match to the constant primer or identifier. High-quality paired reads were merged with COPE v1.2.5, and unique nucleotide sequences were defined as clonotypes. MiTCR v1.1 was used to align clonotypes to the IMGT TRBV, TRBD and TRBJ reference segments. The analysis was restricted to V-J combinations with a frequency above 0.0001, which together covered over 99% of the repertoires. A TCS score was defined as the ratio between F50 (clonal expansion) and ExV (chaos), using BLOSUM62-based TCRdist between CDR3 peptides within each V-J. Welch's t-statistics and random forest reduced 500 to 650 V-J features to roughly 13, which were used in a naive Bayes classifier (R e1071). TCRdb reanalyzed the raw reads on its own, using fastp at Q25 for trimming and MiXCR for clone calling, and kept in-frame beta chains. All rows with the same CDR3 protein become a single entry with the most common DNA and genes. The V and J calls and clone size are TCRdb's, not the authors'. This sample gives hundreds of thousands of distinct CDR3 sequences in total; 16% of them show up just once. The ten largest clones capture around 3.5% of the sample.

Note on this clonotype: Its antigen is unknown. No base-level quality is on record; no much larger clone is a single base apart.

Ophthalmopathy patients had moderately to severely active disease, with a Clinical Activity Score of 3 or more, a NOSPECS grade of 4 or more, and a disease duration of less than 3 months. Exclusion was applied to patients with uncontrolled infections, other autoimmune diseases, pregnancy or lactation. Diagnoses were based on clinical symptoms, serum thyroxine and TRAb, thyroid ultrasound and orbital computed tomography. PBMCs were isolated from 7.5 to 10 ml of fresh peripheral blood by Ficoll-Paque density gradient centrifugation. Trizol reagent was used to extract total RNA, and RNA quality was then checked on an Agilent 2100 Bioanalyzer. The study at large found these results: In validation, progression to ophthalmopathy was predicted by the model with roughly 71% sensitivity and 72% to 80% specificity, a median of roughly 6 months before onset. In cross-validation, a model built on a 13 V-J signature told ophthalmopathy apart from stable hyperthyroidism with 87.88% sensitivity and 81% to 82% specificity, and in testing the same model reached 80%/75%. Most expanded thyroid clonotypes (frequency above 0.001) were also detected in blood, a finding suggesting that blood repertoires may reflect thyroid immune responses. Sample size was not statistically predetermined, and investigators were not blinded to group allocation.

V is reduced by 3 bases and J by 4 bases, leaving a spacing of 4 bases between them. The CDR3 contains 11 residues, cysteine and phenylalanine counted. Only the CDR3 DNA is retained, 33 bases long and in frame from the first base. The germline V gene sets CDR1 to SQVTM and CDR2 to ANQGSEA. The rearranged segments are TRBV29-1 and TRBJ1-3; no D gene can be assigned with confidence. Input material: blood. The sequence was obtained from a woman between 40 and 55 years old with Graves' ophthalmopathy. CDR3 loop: CSVDQGNTIYF. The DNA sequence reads TGCAGCGTTGACCAGGGAAACACCATATATTTT.